These T cell receptor beta chains were read from a single sample in a study of a mutant IDH1 vaccine in newly diagnosed glioma. The protocol was immunoSEQ multiplex PCR, while the TCRdb copy is restricted to in-frame clones and leaves out a portion. The table has about 28,000 clones, approximately 90% seen once. Which antigens these TCRs recognize remains unknown. Material: peripheral blood mononuclear cells (PBMCs), obtained from a glioma patient whose treatment included an IDH1 peptide vaccine. Every receptor here comes from a woman in her forties with glioma. Some clones in this sample may be carry-over from other donors' samples. Both conserved end residues are part of each CDR3. A D gene is named only where the DNA matches it firmly. Expanded clones are given a class, and other clones once, few, many or no size at all.

- TRBJ2-3 TRBV11-2 - CASSIQNQGHITDTQYF TGTGCCAGCTCTATCCAAAACCAGGGGCACATCACAGATACGCAGTATTTT
- TRBJ2-6 TRBV7-2 - CASSPDTSGANVLTF TGTGCCAGCAGCCCTGATACTTCTGGGGCCAACGTCCTGACTTTC
- TRBJ2-7 TRBV7-2 - CASSRGLGEQYF TGTGCCAGCAGCAGGGGTTTGGGCGAGCAGTACTTC
once TRBJ2-3 TRBV7-3 - CASSLITADTQYF TGTGCCAGCAGCTTAATAACGGCAGATACGCAGTATTTT
once TRBJ1-5 TRBV19 - CASTRGTPDSNQPQHF TGTGCCAGTACCCGGGGGACACCCGATAGCAATCAGCCCCAGCATTTT
- TRBJ1-1 TRBV7-2 - CASSLSGRRNTEAFF TGTGCCAGCAGCTTAAGTGGCAGAAGGAACACTGAAGCTTTCTTT
- TRBJ2-7 TRBV7-6 TRBD1 CASSLEGQGSYEQYF TGTGCCAGCAGCTTAGAGGGACAGGGTTCCTACGAGCAGTACTTC
- TRBJ2-5 TRBV5-8 TRBD2 CASSLGTSGGHVQETQYF TGTGCCAGCAGCTTGGGGACTAGCGGGGGCCATGTACAAGAGACCCAGTACTTC
- TRBJ1-6 TRBV5-1 - CASSLGGRQGNSPLHF TGCGCCAGCAGCTTAGGAGGCAGGCAGGGTAATTCACCCCTCCACTTT
- TRBJ1-2 TRBV7-2 - CASSLERSSYGYTF TGTGCCAGCAGCTTAGAAAGGTCTTCCTATGGCTACACCTTC
- TRBJ2-7 TRBV12-1 - CASRLIYEQYF TGTGCCAGCAGGTTAATCTACGAGCAGTACTTC
- TRBJ1-1 TRBV7-3 - CASQRKAQNTEAFF TGTGCCTCCCAACGGAAGGCCCAGAACACTGAAGCTTTCTTT
- TRBJ2-3 TRBV27 - CASSSYDSPGTDTQYF TGTGCCAGCAGTTCCTACGACAGCCCCGGGACAGATACGCAGTATTTT
once TRBJ2-1 TRBV4-3 - CASSHNLRALGSNEQFF TGCGCCAGCAGCCACAATCTCCGGGCCCTCGGAAGTAATGAGCAGTTCTTC
- TRBJ2-5 TRBV5-6 TRBD2 CATWGRGGQETQYF TGTGCCACATGGGGGCGGGGGGGCCAAGAGACCCAGTACTTC
once TRBJ2-7 TRBV29-1 - CSGLGGYEQYF TGCAGCGGGTTAGGGGGGTACGAGCAGTACTTC
- TRBJ1-4 TRBV15 - CATSRGIQGEKLFF TGTGCCACCAGCAGAGGGATTCAGGGGGAAAAACTGTTTTTT
- TRBJ2-6 TRBV6-1 TRBD2 CASSERGGSGANVLTF TGTGCCAGCAGTGAGCGGGGGGGCTCTGGGGCCAACGTCCTGACTTTC
- TRBJ2-7 TRBV5-4 TRBD1 CASSPGGAGSYEQYF TGTGCCAGCAGCCCAGGGGGCGCGGGATCCTACGAGCAGTACTTC
- TRBJ1-5 TRBV28 - CASSWPSGDQPQHF TGTGCCAGCAGTTGGCCGTCAGGCGATCAGCCCCAGCATTTT
- TRBJ1-5 TRBV27 TRBD1 CASSLQGGNQPQHF TGTGCCAGCAGTTTGCAGGGGGGTAATCAGCCCCAGCATTTT
- TRBJ2-3 TRBV7-2 - CASSLIFRDKDTQYF TGTGCCAGCAGTTTAATTTTCCGGGACAAGGATACGCAGTATTTT
- TRBJ1-5 TRBV6-5 - CASSPPGNQPQHF TGTGCCAGCAGCCCGCCCGGGAATCAGCCCCAGCATTTT
- TRBJ2-2 TRBV6-1 - CASSEGTGSAGELFF TGTGCCAGCAGTGAAGGAACAGGATCGGCCGGGGAGCTGTTTTTT
once TRBJ1-1 TRBV29-1 - CSVGGPEAFF TGCAGCGTTGGGGGGCCAGAAGCTTTCTTT
- TRBJ2-7 TRBV27 - CASSLWGDMGEQYF TGTGCCAGCAGTTTATGGGGCGATATGGGTGAGCAGTACTTC
- TRBJ2-7 TRBV27 - CASGPVRWGREQYF TGTGCCAGCGGACCAGTTCGTTGGGGGCGCGAGCAGTACTTC
- TRBJ1-4 TRBV5-1 - CASSFTIGDEKLFF TGCGCCAGCAGCTTTACCATAGGGGATGAAAAACTGTTTTTT
- TRBJ1-4 TRBV28 - CASSWGLSNEKLFF TGTGCCAGCAGTTGGGGACTCAGCAATGAAAAACTGTTTTTT
- TRBJ2-5 TRBV9 - CASSVAESWRKETQYF TGTGCCAGCAGCGTAGCGGAGTCGTGGCGGAAAGAGACCCAGTACTTC
- TRBJ1-1 TRBV19 TRBD1 CASSMLDRGEAFF TGTGCCAGTAGTATGCTCGACAGGGGTGAAGCTTTCTTT
- TRBJ2-1 TRBV29-1 - CSVEDKASEQFF TGCAGCGTTGAAGACAAGGCTTCAGAGCAGTTCTTC
- TRBJ2-1 TRBV5-1 TRBD2 CASSLSTSGYNEQFF TGCGCCAGCAGCTTGTCGACTAGCGGTTACAATGAGCAGTTCTTC
- TRBJ2-5 TRBV5-1 - CASRVGTQETQYF TGCGCCAGCAGGGTCGGGACCCAAGAGACCCAGTACTTC
- TRBJ1-2 TRBV7-2 TRBD1 CASSPRTGANYGYTF TGTGCCAGCAGCCCCCGGACAGGGGCGAACTATGGCTACACCTTC
- TRBJ2-7 TRBV7-8 - CASSPRAFSYEQYF TGTGCCAGCAGTCCCCGGGCCTTCTCCTACGAGCAGTACTTC
- TRBJ2-7 TRBV5-6 - CASSAPSNYEQYF TGTGCCAGCAGCGCGCCGTCTAACTACGAGCAGTACTTC
few TRBJ2-3 TRBV2 - CASSEARTRTDTQYF TGTGCCAGCAGTGAAGCTAGGACCCGCACAGATACGCAGTATTTT
once TRBJ2-2 TRBV6-5 - CASSYSIVQGELFF TGTGCCAGCAGTTACTCGATTGTGCAGGGGGAGCTGTTTTTT
- TRBJ2-3 TRBV5-6 TRBD2 CASSFLASGGVHILTQYF TGTGCCAGCAGCTTTTTGGCTAGCGGGGGGGTACATATTCTCACGCAGTATTTT
- TRBJ2-3 TRBV7-6 - CASSPLGSTDTQYF TGTGCCAGCAGCCCACTCGGAAGCACAGATACGCAGTATTTT
once TRBJ2-2 TRBV10-3 - CAILVERVGAGELFF TGTGCCATCCTCGTGGAGAGGGTCGGGGCCGGGGAGCTGTTTTTT
- TRBJ2-4 TRBV6-1 - CASSPTGSTNIQYF TGTGCCAGCAGTCCCACAGGGTCGACAAACATTCAGTACTTC
- TRBJ1-1 TRBV6-1 TRBD1 CASSEAWDSEAFF TGTGCCAGCAGTGAAGCTTGGGACAGTGAAGCTTTCTTT
- TRBJ2-7 TRBV5-1 TRBD1 CASSYRTGRPYEQYF TGCGCCAGCAGTTACCGGACAGGGAGGCCCTACGAGCAGTACTTC
- TRBJ2-7 TRBV9 - CASSVFDGSYEQYF TGTGCCAGCAGCGTTTTTGACGGGTCCTACGAGCAGTACTTC
- TRBJ1-2 TRBV9 TRBD1 CASSAATGNYGYTF TGTGCCAGCAGCGCCGCGACAGGGAACTATGGCTACACCTTC
- TRBJ2-2 TRBV5-4 TRBD2 CASSFTLAGGLFGTGELFF TGTGCCAGCAGCTTTACCTTGGCGGGAGGACTCTTTGGCACCGGGGAGCTGTTTTTT
- TRBJ2-7 TRBV7-8 - CASSFGETTYEQYF TGTGCCAGCAGCTTCGGGGAGACAACCTACGAGCAGTACTTC
- TRBJ1-6 TRBV5-1 - CASSLLTSFSYNSPLHF TGCGCCAGCAGCTTACTGACATCGTTCTCCTATAATTCACCCCTCCACTTT
once TRBJ2-1 TRBV5-1 TRBD2 CASSLETSGRDEQFF TGCGCCAGCAGCTTGGAAACTAGCGGGAGGGATGAGCAGTTCTTC
- TRBJ1-4 TRBV27 - CASWGAGKLFF TGTGCCAGTTGGGGGGCTGGAAAACTGTTTTTT
few TRBJ2-6 TRBV11-1 - CASSPSLHSGANVLTF TGTGCCAGCAGCCCCTCCCTGCACTCTGGGGCCAACGTCCTGACTTTC
- TRBJ2-1 TRBV19 TRBD2 CASSRGPLAGGSNNEQFF TGTGCCAGTAGTCGTGGGCCTCTAGCGGGAGGGTCAAACAATGAGCAGTTCTTC